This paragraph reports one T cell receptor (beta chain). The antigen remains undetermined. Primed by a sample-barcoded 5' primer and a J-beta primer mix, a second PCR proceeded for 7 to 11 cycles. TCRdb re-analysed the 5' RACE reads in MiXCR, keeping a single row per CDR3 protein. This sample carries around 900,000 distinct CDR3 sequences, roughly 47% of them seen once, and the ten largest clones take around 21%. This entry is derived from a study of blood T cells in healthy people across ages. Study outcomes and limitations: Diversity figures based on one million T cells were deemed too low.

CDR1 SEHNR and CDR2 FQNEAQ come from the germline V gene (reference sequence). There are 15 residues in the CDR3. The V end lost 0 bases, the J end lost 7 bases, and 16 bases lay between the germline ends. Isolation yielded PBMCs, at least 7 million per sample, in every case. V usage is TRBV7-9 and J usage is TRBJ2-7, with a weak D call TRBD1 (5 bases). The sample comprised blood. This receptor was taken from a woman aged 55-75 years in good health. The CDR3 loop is CASSLALRGTNEQYF. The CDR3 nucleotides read TGTGCCAGCAGCTTAGCGCTAAGGGGTACTAATGAGCAGTACTTC.